These 28 T cell receptor beta chains were all obtained from the same sample, sequenced in a study of T cell repertoires in cytomegalovirus infection. TCRdb re-derived calls from the reads in MiXCR, one entry per CDR3 protein. Of about 310,000 distinct CDR3 sequences listed, approximately 10% are singletons. The sequenced sample was PBMCs. The source of these receptors is a human donor in good health (CMV status not recorded). Some clones in this sample may be carry-over from other donors' samples.

The table lists this clonotype with many counts. The chain couples TRBV28 to TRBJ1-5; 8 nucleotides line up with TRBD1. Germline-derived CDR1 and CDR2 are MDHEN and SYDVKM. The ends lost 2 bases at V and 5 bases at J; junction bases unmatched: 5. This CDR3 has 15 residues. The CDR3 sequence: CASSLVQGAYQPQHF. CDR3 in DNA: TGTGCCAGCAGTTTAGTTCAGGGGGCTTATCAGCCCCAGCATTTT.

There are many counts of this clonotype. This chain connects TRBV20-1 to TRBJ1-2; a weak D match, TRBD1 (6 bases). CDR3 length: 13 residues. Germline V CDR1 and CDR2: DFQATT, SNEGSKA (reference sequence). The CDR3 sequence is CSVSGGRGYGYTF. DNA for the CDR3: TGCAGCGTCAGTGGGGGCCGAGGCTATGGCTACACCTTC.

This sequence joins TRBV5-4 and TRBJ2-2; 8 bases fit TRBD1. The CDR3 sequence is 15 residues long. Germline V gene data show CDR1 as SGHNT and CDR2 as YYREEE (reference sequence). Germline trimming cut 4 bases from V and 4 bases from J; bases unmatched to any gene: 6. The CDR3 loop is CASSATTGGTGELFF. The CDR3 nucleotides read TGTGCCAGCAGCGCAACTACAGGGGGCACCGGGGAGCTGTTTTTT. The entire variable domain, with the rest obtained from reference TRBV5-4 and TRBJ2-2, is as follows: ETGVTQSPTHLIKTRGQQVTLRCSSQSGHNTVSWYQQALGQGPQFIFQYYREEENGRGNFPPRFSGLQFPNYSSELNVNALELDDSALYLCASSATTGGTGELFFGEGSRLTVL.

This clonotype was detected a few times. The rearrangement links TRBV7-9 to TRBJ1-1; 9 nucleotides match TRBD1. V trimming: 4 bases; J trimming: 3 bases; junction bases outside the gene matches: 12. CDR3 size: 17 residues. The germline V gene has CDR1 SEHNR and CDR2 FQNEAQ (reference sequence). The CDR3 DNA reads as TGTGCCAGCAGCTCGACAGGGGGAGGAGAGCTGGACACTGAAGCTTTCTTT. This sequence encodes CASSSTGGGELDTEAFF.

This clonotype was found many times. The chain recombines TRBV20-1 with TRBJ2-5; D is perhaps TRBD2 (7 bases). The CDR3 loop spans 14 amino acids. Germline CDR1 DFQATT, CDR2 SNEGSKA (reference sequence). Trimming removed 3 bases at V and 6 bases at J, with 17 bases between. CDR3: CSASPLGGPKTQYF. Here the CDR3 DNA reads TGCAGTGCTAGTCCTCTCGGGGGGCCGAAGACCCAGTACTTC.

This clonotype was picked up a small number of times. CDR3 protein: CASSEDGSYEQYF. CDR3 coding DNA: TGCGCCAGCAGCGAGGACGGCTCCTACGAGCAGTACTTC. The chain uses TRBV5-1 and TRBJ2-7, with D hard to call. Germline V gene sequence: CDR1 SGHRS, CDR2 YFSETQ. Trimming shortened V by 4 bases and J by 0 bases, and 8 bases separated the two germline ends. The CDR3 length is 13 residues. Supplemented by reference TRBV5-1 and TRBJ2-7, the full variable domain reads KAGVTQTPRYLIKTRGQQVTLSCSPISGHRSVSWYQQTPGQGLQFLFEYFSETQRNKGNFPGRFSGRQFSNSRSEMNVSTLELGDSALYLCASSEDGSYEQYFGPGTRLTVT.

This clonotype was found many times. The gene calls are TRBV28 and TRBJ2-2; 8 nucleotides agree with TRBD2. V was clipped by 2 bases and J by 6 bases; unmatched bases: 8. This CDR3 spans 16 amino acids. Looked up from germline, CDR1 is MDHEN and CDR2 is SYDVKM. Written as DNA, the CDR3 is TGTGCCAGCAGTTTACACTCGGGGGGGCTGTCCGGGGAGCTGTTTTTT. This sequence encodes CASSLHSGGLSGELFF.

The table lists this clonotype with many counts. This chain uses TRBV12-3 or TRBV12-4 with TRBJ1-1; no clear D gene. V lost 2 bases and J 7 bases, leaving 8 bases between the germline ends. The CDR3 length is 12 residues. CDR3 nucleotide sequence: TGTGCCAGCAGTTTATTTGAAGGTGAAGCTTTCTTT. Translating gives CASSLFEGEAFF.

Regarding this clonotype: A read error may explain this, as a much larger clone is one base away. The genes are TRBV5-1 and TRBJ1-1; D gene uncertain. Germline V gene lookup returns CDR1 SGHRS and CDR2 YFSETQ. CDR3 size: 14 residues. V was trimmed by 4 bases and J by 5 bases, leaving 15 bases between them. CDR3 amino acids: CASSGEVGKTEAFF. For the CDR3, the DNA is TGCGCCAGCAGCGGGGAGGTAGGGAAGACTGAAGCTTTCTTT.

The V call is TRBV9, the J call TRBJ2-3; D unresolved. This CDR3 is built from 14 residues. The ends were cut back, 0 bases at V and 3 bases at J, with 8 bases in the middle. The germline CDR1 and CDR2 sequences are SGDLS and YYNGEE. The CDR3 here is CASSVGGWTDTQYF. CDR3 coding DNA: TGTGCCAGCAGCGTAGGGGGATGGACAGATACGCAGTATTTT.

The chain is built from TRBV12-3 or TRBV12-4 and TRBJ2-7; 11 bases map to TRBD2. This CDR3 region has 17 residues. With V trimmed by 3 bases and J by 1 base, 8 bases remained unmatched. CDR3 amino acids: CASSFGGLAGVSYEQYF. The DNA of the CDR3 is TGTGCCAGCAGTTTTGGCGGACTAGCGGGCGTGTCCTACGAGCAGTACTTC.

This clonotype was seen only a few times. V gene TRBV5-1 combines with J gene TRBJ2-3; 12 nucleotides match TRBD1. Losses at the gene ends were 4 bases for V and 4 bases for J; bases not matched to a gene: 4. CDR3 length equals 15 residues. Germline V gene lookup returns CDR1 SGHRS and CDR2 YFSETQ. In DNA, the CDR3 is TGCGCCAGCAGCGGGGGACAGGGGGCCCCAGATACGCAGTATTTT. It translates to CASSGGQGAPDTQYF.

The chain links TRBV5-1 to TRBJ2-1; D tentatively fits TRBD1 or TRBD2 (5 bases each). Germline CDR1 reads SGHRS; CDR2 reads YFSETQ. V lost 4 bases to trimming and J lost 6 bases, with 17 bases between them. The CDR3 is made up of 15 amino acids. The CDR3 coding sequence is TGCGCCAGCAGCGCTGGCGAGGGGCGTCGCAATGAGCAGTTCTTC. Translated: CASSAGEGRRNEQFF.

The table lists this clonotype with many counts. A much larger clone differs from this one at a single base, so this may be a read error. This rearrangement joins TRBV7-9 to TRBJ1-1; D might be TRBD1 (6 bases). The V gene lost 4 bases and the J gene lost 6 bases, with 6 bases spanning the gap. The CDR3 has 11 residues. CDR1 and CDR2 (germline): SEHNR, FQNEAQ (reference sequence). The CDR3 loop reads CASSSGAEAFF. The CDR3 DNA reads TGTGCCAGCAGCTCAGGGGCTGAAGCTTTCTTT.

The chain recombines TRBV29-1 with TRBJ2-5; TRBD2 matches at 12 bases. V shed 4 bases and J 1 base; nucleotides not matched to a gene: 4. This CDR3 is 15 amino acids long. Germline V lookup: CDR1 SQVTM, CDR2 ANQGSEA. Written as DNA, the CDR3 is TGCAGCGTTGGACTAGCGGGGGATTCCCAAGAGACCCAGTACTTC. Its translation is CSVGLAGDSQETQYF.

The chain links TRBV20-1 to TRBJ1-5; perhaps TRBD1 as D (5 bases). Germline values: CDR1 DFQATT, CDR2 SNEGSKA (reference sequence). V was shortened by 1 base and J by 3 bases, with 22 bases between the two germline ends. The CDR3 covers 18 residues. Written as DNA, the CDR3 is TGCAGTGCTAGAGTTGACGGCAGGGCCATGCTCTCCAATCAGCCCCAGCATTTT. Translating it yields CSARVDGRAMLSNQPQHF.

This clonotype was detected ten times or more. The V call is TRBV10-3, the J call TRBJ2-7; 7 bases line up with TRBD2. After removal of 3 bases from V and 0 bases from J, the junction contained 5 bases not matched to a gene. From germline, CDR1 is ENHRY and CDR2 SYGVKD. The CDR3 has 15 amino acids. The CDR3 spells CAISETGGFSYEQYF. The DNA for the CDR3 is TGTGCCATCAGTGAAACGGGGGGTTTCTCCTACGAGCAGTACTTC.

The chain links TRBV7-9 to TRBJ2-6; D call uncertain. Trimming stripped 5 bases from V and 0 bases from J, with 14 bases between. The CDR3 runs 17 residues. Per the germline V gene, CDR1 is SEHNR and CDR2 is FQNEAQ (reference sequence). The CDR3 region is CASSPERAHSGANVLTF. DNA for the CDR3: TGTGCCAGCAGCCCCGAACGTGCGCACTCTGGGGCCAACGTCCTGACTTTC.

The table lists this clonotype with many counts. The chain couples TRBV28 to TRBJ1-1; D unclear. The germline CDR1 and CDR2 sequences are MDHEN and SYDVKM. V lost 3 bases and J 2 bases, leaving 7 bases between the germline ends. The CDR3 has 13 amino acids. The DNA of the CDR3 is TGTGCCAGCAGTTTCCCGCGCAACACTGAAGCTTTCTTT. This translates into CASSFPRNTEAFF.

This chain links TRBV5-1 with TRBJ2-3, with unresolved D. The germline CDR1 and CDR2 sequences are SGHRS and YFSETQ. This CDR3 region has 12 residues. The V gene lost 2 bases and the J gene lost 7 bases, with 8 bases spanning the gap. The CDR3 DNA sequence: TGCGCCAGCAGCTTAACTCCCTATACGCAGTATTTT. Translated: CASSLTPYTQYF. The whole variable domain, filled in from reference TRBV5-1 and TRBJ2-3, reads KAGVTQTPRYLIKTRGQQVTLSCSPISGHRSVSWYQQTPGQGLQFLFEYFSETQRNKGNFPGRFSGRQFSNSRSEMNVSTLELGDSALYLCASSLTPYTQYFGPGTRLTVL.

This clonotype was found many times. V gene TRBV13 combines with J gene TRBJ1-6, with D perhaps matching TRBD1 (5 bases). Germline lookup yields CDR1 PRHDT and CDR2 FYEKMQ (reference sequence). There are 19 residues in the CDR3. The V gene lost 2 bases and the J gene lost 0 bases, with 17 bases spanning the gap. In nucleotides, the CDR3 is TGTGCCAGCAGCTTACGTCGGGGCAGGGCGGCCTCCTATAATTCACCCCTCCACTTT. As protein: CASSLRRGRAASYNSPLHF.

This clonotype was counted at least ten times. The J gene is TRBJ2-2, the V gene TRBV7-2; D might be TRBD1 (5 bases). Germline V gene data show CDR1 as SGHTA and CDR2 as FQGNSA. Trimming shortened V by 2 bases and J by 4 bases, and 8 bases separated the two germline ends. The CDR3 covers 14 residues. CDR3 sequence (DNA): TGTGCCAGCAGCTTACATGGGGCCACCGGGGAGCTGTTTTTT. Translation gives CASSLHGATGELFF.

Ten or more counts support this clonotype. The rearrangement joins TRBV6-6 to TRBJ1-5; 12 nucleotides line up with TRBD1. After removal of 0 bases from V and 2 bases from J, the junction contained 17 bases not matched to a gene. The CDR3 loop spans 22 amino acids. CDR1 and CDR2 (germline): MNHNY, SVGAGI (reference sequence). CDR3 loop: CASSYSRGWDRGRTVGNQPQHF. CDR3 nucleotide sequence: TGTGCCAGCAGTTACTCGAGAGGCTGGGACAGGGGGCGAACTGTGGGCAATCAGCCCCAGCATTTT.

This clonotype occurred once. This may come from a read error, since a much larger clone is one base off. The rearrangement uses TRBV11-2 and TRBJ1-1, with TRBD1 matching over 12 bases. The V gene's germline CDR1 is SGHAT and CDR2 FQNNGV. CDR3 length: 18 residues. In nucleotides, the CDR3 is TGTGCCGGCAGCTTAGATCCGGGACAGGGGGCTCACGAGCGGATAGCTTTCTTT. This translates into CAGSLDPGQGAHERIAFF.

The gene calls are TRBV12-3 or TRBV12-4 and TRBJ2-7; 9 bases line up with TRBD1. This CDR3 spans 12 amino acids. After removal of 8 bases from V and 3 bases from J, the junction contained 2 bases not matched to a gene. The CDR3 loop is CASGDRVYEQYF. CDR3 coding DNA: TGTGCCAGCGGGGACAGGGTCTACGAGCAGTACTTC.

This clonotype was observed many times. An end of the junction differs from the germline gene, which may be a read error. The rearrangement joins TRBV7-7 to TRBJ1-1; D is undetermined. Germline V gene sequence: CDR1 SSHAT, CDR2 FNYEAQ (reference sequence). The length of the CDR3 is 13 residues. CDR3 coding DNA: TGTGCTAGCAGCCTAACGGAGGACACTGAAGCTTTCTTT. Amino acid sequence: CASSLTEDTEAFF.

Many counts were recorded for this clonotype. The chain recombines TRBV28 with TRBJ2-7; possibly TRBD2 for D (5 bases). The length of the CDR3 is 13 residues. Germline CDR1 and CDR2: MDHEN and SYDVKM. Trimming left V 5 bases short and J 4 bases short, with 12 bases between. CDR3 DNA: TGTGCCAGCAGTAGGGAGAAGGGATACGAGCAGTACGTC. This sequence encodes CASSREKGYEQYV.

The rearrangement links TRBV27 to TRBJ2-1, with 8 positions matching TRBD2. Unmatched junction bases numbered 6, after V lost 5 bases and J lost 0 bases. CDR3 size: 16 residues. Germline V lookup: CDR1 MNHEY, CDR2 SMNVEV (reference sequence). This CDR3 is CASSPSLADSYNEQFF. In nucleotides, the CDR3 is TGTGCCAGCAGTCCCTCACTAGCGGACTCCTACAATGAGCAGTTCTTC.